These 7 T cell receptor beta chains were sequenced from one sample in a study of cytomegalovirus exposure and HLA in healthy donors. The PCR contained 60 Vbeta and 13 Jbeta primers. Sequencing used immunoSEQ multiplex PCR; TCRdb keeps in-frame clones, though not all of them. Of about 190,000 clones listed, 85% are singletons. The sequenced sample consisted of PBMCs. Receptors were obtained from a boy aged 2 to 10 in good health and CMV-seronegative.

The chain uses TRBV15 and TRBJ1-4; 7 bases fit TRBD1. Unmatched junction bases numbered 15, after V lost 1 base and J lost 13 bases. Germline CDR1 LNHNV, CDR2 YYDKDF (reference sequence). CDR3 size: 16 residues. As DNA, the CDR3 is TGTGCCACCAGCAGAGGCAAAACCTCCGGGACAGATAGACTGTTTTTT. Protein sequence: CATSRGKTSGTDRLFF. The full variable domain, with the rest looked up from reference TRBV15 and TRBJ1-4, is DAMVIQNPRYQVTQFGKPVTLSCSQTLNHNVMYWYQQKSSQAPKLLFHYYDKDFNNEADTPDNFQSRRPNTSFCFLDIRSPGLGDTAMYLCATSRGKTSGTDRLFFGSGTQLSVL.

This rearrangement joins TRBV29-1 to TRBJ2-1; the D gene is possibly TRBD1 (7 bases). This CDR3 has 14 residues. V shed 1 base and J shed 8 bases, with 15 bases lying between them. CDR1 is SQVTM, CDR2 ANQGSEA, per germline. The CDR3 nucleotides read TGCAGCGTTGAAGTGCAGGGGGGTGGCGATGAGCAGTTCTTC. Protein: CSVEVQGGGDEQFF.

This clone was seen a single time. The chain carries TRBV5-6 and TRBJ2-1, with 11 bases fitting TRBD1. CDR1 is SGHDT and CDR2 is YYEEEE in the germline V gene. The CDR3 spans 19 residues. V was pared by 1 base and J by 4 bases, with 13 bases of the junction left unmatched. The chain's CDR3 is CASSLRGQGVPQAYNEQFF. As DNA, the CDR3 is TGTGCCAGCAGCTTGAGGGGACAGGGGGTTCCTCAGGCGTACAATGAGCAGTTCTTC.

This clone was detected once. V is TRBV29-1 and J is TRBJ2-5; the match to TRBD1 covers 11 bases. CDR3 size: 14 residues. After removal of 6 bases from V and 5 bases from J, the junction contained 8 bases not matched to a gene. Germline V gene sequence: CDR1 SQVTM, CDR2 ANQGSEA. The CDR3 loop reads CSVKRTGGMETQYF. The CDR3, as DNA: TGCAGCGTCAAACGGACAGGGGGCATGGAGACCCAGTACTTC.

This clone was picked up one time. The chain recombines TRBV10-3 with TRBJ1-1, with D possibly TRBD1 on 6 matching bases. Germline V CDR1 and CDR2: ENHRY, SYGVKD. The CDR3 runs to 14 residues. Trimming took 3 bases from V and 5 from J, leaving 13 bases between them. CDR3 in DNA: TGTGCCATCAGTGATTACAGGGTTAGGACTGAAGCTTTCTTT. It translates to CAISDYRVRTEAFF.

The V gene is TRBV15, the J gene TRBJ2-3, with D possibly matching TRBD1 (5 bases). This CDR3 region has 14 residues. The V gene's germline CDR1 is LNHNV and CDR2 YYDKDF (reference sequence). V lost 0 bases and J 11 bases, leaving 15 bases between the germline ends. The CDR3 sequence: CATSRDQGFRKQYF. The CDR3 nucleotides read TGTGCCACCAGCAGAGATCAGGGCTTCCGGAAGCAGTATTTT.

This chain uses TRBV6-5 with TRBJ1-2; no clear D gene. The germline V gene encodes CDR1 MNHEY and CDR2 SVGAGI. Between the trimmed V and J ends, which lost 6 bases and 5 bases, there was a span of 16 bases. The CDR3 totals 14 residues. CDR3 residues: CASSNRGSYYGYTF. The CDR3 region has the DNA TGTGCCAGCAGCAACAGAGGGTCCTATTATGGCTACACCTTC.